Given below is one TCR beta chain in context. Measured with immunoSEQ multiplex PCR; TCRdb has only the in-frame clones, and not every one. The sample records tens of thousands of clones, about 90% being singletons. This record belongs to a study of OX40 agonist ivuxolimab in advanced cancers. Background on the study: Participants, approximately 80% male, averaged roughly 55 years of age, ranging from about 23 to 90.

The CDR3 sequence is 16 residues long. Germline trimming cut 5 bases from V and 2 bases from J; bases unmatched to any gene: 4. Germline V gene lookup returns CDR1 ENHRY and CDR2 SYGVKD. The sequencing here drew on CD4+ or CD8+ T cells sorted from blood, taken in a trial of the OX40 agonist ivuxolimab. The clonotype originates from an adult with an advanced solid tumor such as melanoma, head and neck, liver or kidney cancer. This chain uses TRBV10-3 with TRBJ2-3; 13 positions agree with TRBD2. CDR3: CAISPGLAGATDTQYF. The CDR3 bases are TGTGCCATCAGTCCTGGACTAGCGGGGGCCACAGATACGCAGTATTTT.